The table lists the clone carrying this T cell receptor (beta chain) with many counts. Its antigen is undetermined. Sequencing used immunoSEQ multiplex PCR; TCRdb keeps in-frame clones, though not all of them. The data show more than 1 million clones, 78% seen once. This entry is derived from a study of shared clonotypes between healthy human individuals. Study observations and caveats: Sampling covered nothing but blood. Tissue TCR repertoires likely differ from those found in blood.

This CDR3 spans 16 amino acids. Germline lookup yields CDR1 SEHNR and CDR2 FQNEAQ (reference sequence). The J segment lost 6 bases and the V segment lost 3 bases, leaving 11 bases of the junction unmatched. This receptor was identified in a young man in good health. Some clones in this sample may be carry-over from other donors' samples. The sample taken for sequencing was memory CD4+ T cells from PBMCs. Subset denoted: CD45RA-negative fraction. The genes are TRBV7-9 and TRBJ1-3; 7 positions agree with TRBD1. CDR3 sequence reads: CASSLALHRGINTIYF. In DNA, the CDR3 is TGTGCCAGCAGCTTGGCATTGCACAGGGGTATAAACACCATATATTTT.